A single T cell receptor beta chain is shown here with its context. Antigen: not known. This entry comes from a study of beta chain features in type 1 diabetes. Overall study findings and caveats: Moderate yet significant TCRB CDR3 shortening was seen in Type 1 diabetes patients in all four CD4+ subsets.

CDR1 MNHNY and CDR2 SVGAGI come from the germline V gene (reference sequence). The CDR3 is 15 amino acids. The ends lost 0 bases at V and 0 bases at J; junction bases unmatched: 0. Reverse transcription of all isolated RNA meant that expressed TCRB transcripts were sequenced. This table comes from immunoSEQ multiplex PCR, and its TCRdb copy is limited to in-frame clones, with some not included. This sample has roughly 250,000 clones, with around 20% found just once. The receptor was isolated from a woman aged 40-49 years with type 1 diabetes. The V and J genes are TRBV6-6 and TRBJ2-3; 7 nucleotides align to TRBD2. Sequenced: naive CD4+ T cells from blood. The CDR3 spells CASSYSGGSTDTQYF. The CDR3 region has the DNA TGTGCCAGCAGTTACTCCGGGGGGAGCACAGATACGCAGTATTTT.